The text below deals with one TCR beta chain. The antigen is unknown. V was cut by 3 bases and J by 1 base, with 4 bases left in between. From germline, CDR1 is SGHRS and CDR2 YFSETQ. CDR3 length: 12 residues. This specimen belongs to a study of T cells in tumors after PD-1 blockade. Study as a whole: A subset received ongoing vismodegib 150 mg daily alongside anti-PD-1 therapy.

The repertoire was sequenced with immunoSEQ multiplex PCR; TCRdb's copy has only in-frame clones and lacks some. This sample carries approximately 47,000 clones, roughly 80% of them seen once, and the ten largest clones take 4% to 4.5%. Overall study results and limits: Peripheral recruitment is suggested, as some novel exhausted tumor clones were in pre-treatment blood.

The chain employs TRBV5-1 and TRBJ1-1; D remains ambiguous. The source material was PBMCs, sampled before anti-PD-1 treatment. The sequence came from a human donor with basal cell carcinoma. CDR3 region: CASSWGNTEAFF. DNA of the CDR3: TGCGCCAGCAGCTGGGGGAACACTGAAGCTTTCTTT.